The 26 T cell receptor beta chains in this list originate from one sample, sequenced in a study of shared clonotypes between healthy human individuals. TCRdb's copy holds only in-frame clones and misses some; the assay was immunoSEQ multiplex PCR. The table includes approximately 2,000,000 clones, 93% detected once. The naive CD8 subset, CD45RO-negative cells positively selected for CCR7, excluded terminally differentiated effector memory CD45RA+ cells. The sequenced sample consisted of naive CD8+ T cells from PBMCs. These receptors were collected from a man in his late teens or twenties in good health. Some clones in this sample may be carry-over from other donors' samples.

This clone was seen a handful of times. The V call is TRBV10-3, the J call TRBJ1-1; D perhaps matches TRBD1 (6 bases). Germline CDR1 ENHRY, CDR2 SYGVKD. The V end was cut by 6 bases, the J end by 4 bases, with 15 bases between. This CDR3 comprises 14 residues. DNA of the CDR3: TGTGCCATCAGCGAGGGCAGGGGCGGCACTGAAGCTTTCTTT. Protein sequence: CAISEGRGGTEAFF.

The chain recombines TRBV19 with TRBJ2-7; D gene unclear. Germline assignment: CDR1 LNHDA and CDR2 SQIVND (reference sequence). V was shortened by 1 base and J by 4 bases, with 14 bases between the two germline ends. The CDR3 has 15 residues. The CDR3: CASSIGSGRNYEQYF. The CDR3 DNA reads as TGTGCCAGTAGTATAGGTTCAGGCAGGAATTACGAGCAGTACTTC. Based on the CDR3 plus reference TRBV19 and TRBJ2-7, the full variable domain is DGGITQSPKYLFRKEGQNVTLSCEQNLNHDAMYWYRQDPGQGLRLIYYSQIVNDFQKGDIAEGYSVSREKKESFPLTVTSAQKNPTAFYLCASSIGSGRNYEQYFGPGTRLTVT.

The chain is built from TRBV5-1 and TRBJ1-2; 7 bases agree with TRBD1. Germline loops: CDR1 SGHRS, CDR2 YFSETQ. The V segment lost 7 bases and the J segment 0 bases; nucleotides outside the gene matches: 15. This CDR3 contains 17 residues. The CDR3 is CASHDRLGDRANYGYTF. The CDR3 DNA follows: TGCGCCAGCCACGACAGGCTAGGCGACAGGGCTAACTATGGCTACACCTTC. The whole variable domain, filled in from reference TRBV5-1 and TRBJ1-2, reads KAGVTQTPRYLIKTRGQQVTLSCSPISGHRSVSWYQQTPGQGLQFLFEYFSETQRNKGNFPGRFSGRQFSNSRSEMNVSTLELGDSALYLCASHDRLGDRANYGYTFGSGTRLTVV.

The chain joins TRBV28 to TRBJ2-5, with 10 bases that match TRBD2. CDR1 is MDHEN and CDR2 is SYDVKM in the germline V gene. Trimming cost V 3 bases and J 7 bases; bases outside gene matches: 5. The CDR3 loop spans 14 amino acids. The CDR3 sequence: CASSFLAGDGTQYF. CDR3 in DNA: TGTGCCAGCAGTTTTCTAGCGGGAGATGGGACCCAGTACTTC.

In this sample, this clone turned up a few times. The chain has TRBV25-1 and TRBJ1-2; 10 nucleotides match TRBD1. This CDR3 is 16 amino acids long. Germline lookup yields CDR1 MGHDK and CDR2 SYGVNS. V lost 4 bases, J lost 4 bases, and 9 bases stayed unmatched. CDR3 amino acids: CASSVTGGAGVYGYTF. The CDR3 DNA follows: TGTGCCAGCAGTGTGACAGGGGGCGCTGGGGTCTATGGCTACACCTTC.

The chain is built from TRBV27 and TRBJ2-1; D not resolved. The germline gives CDR1 MNHEY, CDR2 SMNVEV (reference sequence). This CDR3 comprises 14 residues. Trimming took 1 base from V and 2 from J, leaving 6 bases between them. CDR3 loop: CASSLFLTYNEQFF. The CDR3 DNA reads TGTGCCAGCAGTTTATTTTTGACCTACAATGAGCAGTTCTTC.

The rearrangement joins TRBV27 to TRBJ2-7, with 11 positions matching TRBD1. The CDR3 contains 14 residues. V lost 6 bases and J lost 3; bases outside the gene matches: 4. Germline V gene lookup returns CDR1 MNHEY and CDR2 SMNVEV (reference sequence). The CDR3 DNA reads as TGTGCCAGCAGGGCGGACAGGGGGCGCTACGAGCAGTACTTC. The encoded protein is CASRADRGRYEQYF.

This clone was seen a single time. This sequence joins TRBV7-8 and TRBJ1-4; D unclear. CDR1 SGHVS and CDR2 FQNEAQ come from the germline V gene. The CDR3 runs 14 residues. The V end lost 0 bases, the J end lost 4 bases, and 6 bases lay between the germline ends. For the CDR3, the DNA is TGTGCCAGCAGCTTAGCCTCATTTAATGAAAAACTGTTTTTT. Amino acids: CASSLASFNEKLFF.

This rearrangement joins TRBV4-1 to TRBJ2-7; D gene uncertain. There are 15 residues in the CDR3. Trimming stripped 0 bases from V and 3 bases from J, with 12 bases between. Germline V gene data show CDR1 as MGHRA and CDR2 as YSYEKL. This chain's CDR3 is CASSQDIRTVYEQYF. The CDR3, as DNA: TGCGCCAGCAGCCAAGATATAAGGACGGTCTACGAGCAGTACTTC.

The chain carries TRBV29-1 and TRBJ2-1, with TRBD2 as a possible D gene (5 bases). With 3 bases removed from V and 5 bases from J, the gap between germline ends came to 17 bases. Germline V gene sequence: CDR1 SQVTM, CDR2 ANQGSEA. The CDR3 sequence is 15 residues long. The CDR3 DNA reads as TGCAGCGTTGATGACCGGGGTGAAAACCACAATGAGCAGTTCTTC. The encoded protein is CSVDDRGENHNEQFF.

The chain couples TRBV9 to TRBJ1-1, with D tentatively TRBD1 (6 bases). Germline V gene data show CDR1 as SGDLS and CDR2 as YYNGEE. The CDR3 sequence is 15 residues long. The germline V and J ends were trimmed by 4 bases and 1 base, with 14 bases remaining between them. The CDR3 spells CASSLRPGANTEAFF. CDR3 nucleotides: TGTGCCAGCAGCCTACGGCCGGGGGCGAACACTGAAGCTTTCTTT. Supplemented by reference TRBV9 and TRBJ1-1, the full variable domain reads DSGVTQTPKHLITATGQRVTLRCSPRSGDLSVYWYQQSLDQGLQFLIQYYNGEERAKGNILERFSAQQFPDLHSELNLSSLELGDSALYFCASSLRPGANTEAFFGQGTRLTVV.

The chain has TRBV7-9 and TRBJ1-2; 10 bases fit TRBD1. Germline lookup yields CDR1 SEHNR and CDR2 FQNEAQ (reference sequence). This CDR3 contains 16 residues. Unmatched junction bases numbered 9, after V lost 4 bases and J lost 4 bases. This CDR3 reads CASSYIGQGVVYGYTF. CDR3 bases: TGTGCCAGCAGCTACATCGGACAGGGGGTCGTCTATGGCTACACCTTC.

This sequence joins TRBV6-1 and TRBJ1-1; D is unresolved. Trimming pared 3 bases from V and 2 bases from J, leaving 10 bases between. Germline V gene data show CDR1 as MNHNS and CDR2 as SASEGT. The CDR3 spans 14 residues. CDR3 amino acids: CASSDRHINTEAFF. The CDR3 region has the DNA TGTGCCAGCAGTGATAGACACATAAACACTGAAGCTTTCTTT.

The CDR3 nucleotides read TGTGCCAGCAGCACGACGGCCGTACCCAGACTTCAGTACTTC. As protein: CASSTTAVPRLQYF. The rearrangement links TRBV7-2 to TRBJ2-7; D remains ambiguous. This CDR3 has 14 amino acids. The germline V gene encodes CDR1 SGHTA and CDR2 FQGNSA. Trimming cost V 5 bases and J 10 bases, with 21 bases left between them.

V is TRBV27 and J is TRBJ1-2; D gene ambiguous. The CDR3 contains 13 residues. Trimming took 3 bases from V and 6 from J, leaving 11 bases between them. CDR1 is MNHEY and CDR2 is SMNVEV in the germline V gene (reference sequence). CDR3 protein: CASSFGRFDGYTF. The CDR3 DNA follows: TGTGCCAGCAGTTTCGGGAGGTTCGATGGCTACACCTTC.

CDR3 nucleotides: TGTGCCAGCAGCCTGTCCCTTCGGGAACGTAGCTATGGCTACACCTTC. Translated, it gives CASSLSLRERSYGYTF. This chain links TRBV7-8 with TRBJ1-2; D is ambiguous. This CDR3 is 16 amino acids long. Germline V lookup: CDR1 SGHVS, CDR2 FQNEAQ. Trimming took 5 bases from V and 4 from J, leaving 20 bases between them.

The chain uses TRBV5-1 and TRBJ1-1; 9 positions match TRBD1. CDR1 SGHRS and CDR2 YFSETQ come from the germline V gene. V was clipped by 4 bases and J by 8 bases; unmatched bases: 12. This CDR3 has 15 residues. The CDR3 DNA reads as TGCGCCAGCAGCGGGGACGGTGGGACAGGGCTCGAAGCTTTCTTT. Translation: CASSGDGGTGLEAFF.

On this clone: In the same sample, other DNA sequences code for this CDR3. The V gene is TRBV9, the J gene TRBJ2-2; D is unclear. CDR1 is SGDLS and CDR2 is YYNGEE in the germline V gene. The V and J ends lost 4 bases and 4 bases respectively, with 8 bases between them. The CDR3 loop spans 13 amino acids. The CDR3 loop reads CASSPLGTGELFF. CDR3 bases: TGTGCCAGCAGCCCTTTGGGCACCGGGGAGCTGTTTTTT.

The rearrangement joins TRBV28 to TRBJ2-3; D remains unclear. This CDR3 is 13 amino acids long. CDR1 and CDR2 (germline): MDHEN, SYDVKM. Trimming cost V 10 bases and J 7 bases, with 18 bases left between them. The CDR3 reads CAIPGSVPHTQYF. The CDR3 nucleotides read TGTGCCATCCCCGGATCTGTCCCACATACGCAGTATTTT.

CDR3 protein: CATSPRSRSYNEQFF. CDR3 nucleotide sequence: TGTGCCACCAGCCCCCGCAGCAGATCCTACAATGAGCAGTTCTTC. J is TRBJ2-1 and V is TRBV15; D gene unclear. Trimming pared 5 bases from V and 1 base from J, leaving 12 bases between. The germline CDR1 and CDR2 sequences are LNHNV and YYDKDF (reference sequence). This CDR3 contains 15 residues.

J is TRBJ2-7 and V is TRBV28, with D maybe TRBD1 (6 bases). Trimming shortened V by 4 bases and J by 1 base, and 14 bases separated the two germline ends. The CDR3 contains 15 residues. From germline, CDR1 is MDHEN and CDR2 SYDVKM. DNA of the CDR3: TGTGCCAGCAGTTCGCGACAGGCCCTTTCCTACGAGCAGTACTTC. Its protein product is CASSSRQALSYEQYF.

The chain employs TRBV30 and TRBJ2-7, with TRBD2 matching over 7 bases. This CDR3 is built from 14 residues. J lost 6 bases, V lost 2 bases, and 10 bases had no gene match. Germline values: CDR1 GTSNPN, CDR2 SVGIG (reference sequence). DNA for the CDR3: TGTGCCTGGAGTCTATGGGGAGGGGTTAGCGAGCAGTACTTC. Amino acids: CAWSLWGGVSEQYF.

The chain joins TRBV28 to TRBJ2-5; no firm D call. Germline V lookup: CDR1 MDHEN, CDR2 SYDVKM. V lost 6 bases, J lost 5 bases, and 16 bases lay in between. The CDR3 loop spans 14 amino acids. The CDR3: CASSPLEAKETQYF. CDR3 nucleotides: TGTGCCAGCAGCCCTTTAGAGGCCAAGGAGACCCAGTACTTC. The complete variable domain, with remaining parts taken from reference TRBV28 and TRBJ2-5, reads DVKVTQSSRYLVKRTGEKVFLECVQDMDHENMFWYRQDPGLGLRLIYFSYDVKMKEKGDIPEGYSVSREKKERFSLILESASTNQTSMYLCASSPLEAKETQYFGPGTRLLVL.

This clone showed up just once. This same CDR3 is encoded by further DNA sequences in the sample. V usage is TRBV19 and J usage is TRBJ2-7; D is ambiguous. The length of the CDR3 is 12 residues. The germline CDR1 and CDR2 sequences are LNHDA and SQIVND (reference sequence). Deletions cut 4 bases from V and 1 base from J, with 5 bases between. Written as DNA, the CDR3 is TGTGCCAGTAGTAAGGATTCCTACGAGCAGTACTTC. Amino acids: CASSKDSYEQYF. Supplemented by reference TRBV19 and TRBJ2-7, the full variable domain reads DGGITQSPKYLFRKEGQNVTLSCEQNLNHDAMYWYRQDPGQGLRLIYYSQIVNDFQKGDIAEGYSVSREKKESFPLTVTSAQKNPTAFYLCASSKDSYEQYFGPGTRLTVT.

V gene TRBV15 combines with J gene TRBJ2-7; 12 nucleotides agree with TRBD2. This CDR3 is built from 16 residues. Germline loops: CDR1 LNHNV, CDR2 YYDKDF (reference sequence). V was clipped by 1 base and J by 1 base; unmatched bases: 2. CDR3 residues: CATSRALAGGSYEQYF. The CDR3 coding sequence is TGTGCCACCAGCAGAGCCCTAGCGGGAGGGTCCTACGAGCAGTACTTC.

In the case of this clone: This sample also contains other DNA sequences that code for the same CDR3. This chain links TRBV7-2 with TRBJ1-2; D is unresolved. The CDR3 is 12 residues long. Per germline, CDR1 SGHTA and CDR2 FQGNSA. Deletions cut 1 base from V and 5 bases from J, with 5 bases between. The CDR3 region is CASSLGGYGYTF. In nucleotides, the CDR3 is TGTGCCAGCAGCTTAGGGGGATATGGCTACACCTTC.